This record concerns one TCR beta chain sequence. Germline CDR1 and CDR2: MNHEY and SMNVEV (reference sequence). The CDR3 consists of 15 residues. With 2 bases removed from V and 4 bases from J, the gap between germline ends came to 14 bases. This specimen comes from a study of OX40 agonist ivuxolimab in advanced cancers. Data came from immunoSEQ multiplex PCR; TCRdb stores just in-frame clones and leaves some out. The repertoire holds over 80,000 clones, with 86% as singletons. V and J are TRBV27 and TRBJ1-2; tentative D call: TRBD1 (5 bases). This sequence was found in an adult with an advanced solid tumor such as melanoma, head and neck, liver or kidney cancer. This specimen was CD4+ or CD8+ T cells sorted from blood, taken in a trial of the OX40 agonist ivuxolimab. CDR3 nucleotide sequence: TGTGCCAGCAGTTTAATCGGGGGGTCCCCCTATGGCTACACCTTC. Amino acid sequence: CASSLIGGSPYGYTF.